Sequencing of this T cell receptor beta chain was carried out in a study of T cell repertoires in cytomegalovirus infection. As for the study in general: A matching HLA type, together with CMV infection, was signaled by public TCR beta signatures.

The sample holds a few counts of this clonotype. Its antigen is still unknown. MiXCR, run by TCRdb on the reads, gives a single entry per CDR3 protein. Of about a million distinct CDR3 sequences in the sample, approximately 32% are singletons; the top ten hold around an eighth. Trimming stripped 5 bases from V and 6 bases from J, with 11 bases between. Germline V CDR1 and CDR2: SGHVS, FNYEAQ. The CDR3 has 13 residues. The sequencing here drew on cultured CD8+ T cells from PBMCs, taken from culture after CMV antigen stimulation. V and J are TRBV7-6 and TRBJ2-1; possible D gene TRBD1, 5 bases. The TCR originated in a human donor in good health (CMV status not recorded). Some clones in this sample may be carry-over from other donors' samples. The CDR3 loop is CASSLEGVNEQFF. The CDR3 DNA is TGTGCCAGCAGCCTCGAAGGGGTCAATGAGCAGTTCTTC. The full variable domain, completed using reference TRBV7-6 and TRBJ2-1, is GAGVSQSPRYKVTKRGQDVALRCDPISGHVSLYWYRQALGQGPEFLTYFNYEAQQDKSGLPNDRFSAERPEGSISTLTIQRTEQRDSAMYRCASSLEGVNEQFFGPGTRLTVL.